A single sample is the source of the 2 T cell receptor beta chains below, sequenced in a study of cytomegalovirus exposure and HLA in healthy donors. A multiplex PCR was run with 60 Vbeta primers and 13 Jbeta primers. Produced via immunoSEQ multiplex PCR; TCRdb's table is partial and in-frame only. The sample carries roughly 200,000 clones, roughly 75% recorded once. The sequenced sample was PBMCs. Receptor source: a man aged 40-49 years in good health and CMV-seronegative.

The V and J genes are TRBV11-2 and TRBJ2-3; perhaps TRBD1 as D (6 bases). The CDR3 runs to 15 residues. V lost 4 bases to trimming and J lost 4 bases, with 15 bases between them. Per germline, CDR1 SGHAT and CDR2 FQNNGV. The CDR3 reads CASSYGQLRADTQYF. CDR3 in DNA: TGTGCCAGCAGCTATGGACAGCTGCGTGCAGATACGCAGTATTTT.

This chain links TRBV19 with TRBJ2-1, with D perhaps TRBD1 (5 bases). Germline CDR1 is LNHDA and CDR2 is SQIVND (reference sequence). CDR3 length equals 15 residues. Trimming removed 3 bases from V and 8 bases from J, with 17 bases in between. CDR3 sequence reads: CASSMGSGITDEQFF. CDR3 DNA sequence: TGTGCCAGTAGTATGGGGTCAGGGATCACCGATGAGCAGTTCTTC.